Listed here are 26 T cell receptor beta chains from one sample, sequenced in a study of cytomegalovirus exposure and HLA in healthy donors. The PCR contained 60 Vbeta and 13 Jbeta primers. Only in-frame clones appear in the TCRdb table, and some are missing; sequencing was by immunoSEQ multiplex PCR. This table holds approximately 120,000 clones, about 81% found once. The specimen sequenced was PBMCs. The source is a woman between 25 and 40 years old in good health and CMV-seronegative.

The genes are TRBV14 and TRBJ2-1; D possibly corresponds to TRBD2 (5 bases). CDR3 length: 13 amino acids. V was trimmed by 1 base and J by 9 bases, leaving 10 bases between them. CDR1 is SGHDN and CDR2 is FVKESK in the germline V gene. The CDR3 nucleotides are TGTGCCAGCAGCCAAGTCAGCGCGGGTGAGCAGTTCTTC. Its translation: CASSQVSAGEQFF.

The chain recombines TRBV11-3 with TRBJ2-5; weak D call: TRBD1 (5 bases). Trimming stripped 3 bases from V and 1 base from J, with 6 bases between. This CDR3 is 13 amino acids long. Per germline, CDR1 SGHNT and CDR2 YENEEA. CDR3 in amino acids: CASSFGAQETQYF. The CDR3 bases are TGTGCCAGCAGCTTTGGGGCCCAAGAGACCCAGTACTTC.

This chain joins TRBV21-1 and TRBJ1-1. TRBV21-1 is tagged as a pseudogene. This CDR3 is built from 14 residues. The CDR3 sequence is CASSKWYRNTEAFF. CDR3 coding DNA: TGTGCCAGCAGCAAATGGTATAGGAACACTGAAGCTTTCTTT.

V usage is TRBV21-1 and J usage is TRBJ1-1. TRBV21-1 counts as a pseudogene. The CDR3 length is 16 residues. CDR3 nucleotide sequence: TGTGCCAGCAGCAATAAAGGAGAGGGTTTGTCCACTGAAGCTTTCTTT. This encodes CASSNKGEGLSTEAFF.

The chain combines TRBV23-1 with TRBJ2-5, with 8 bases identical to TRBD2. TRBV23-1 is sorted into the ORF group, with uncertain function. The CDR3 contains 17 residues. The V and J ends lost 3 bases and 0 bases, in that order; junction bases with no gene match: 9. The CDR3 DNA follows: TGCGCCAGCAGTCACCCGAGGGCTAGCGGGTACCAAGAGACCCAGTACTTC. Encoded protein: CASSHPRASGYQETQYF.

The rearrangement uses TRBV29-1 and TRBJ1-1; no definite D call. The CDR3 runs 13 residues. In germline, CDR1 is SQVTM, CDR2 ANQGSEA. Trimming stripped 0 bases from V and 11 bases from J, with 16 bases between. CDR3 DNA: TGCAGCGTTGAAGATCTTTGGGCGAGAGACGCTTTCTTT. This encodes CSVEDLWARDAFF.

The rearrangement joins TRBV29-1 to TRBJ1-1; D might be TRBD1 (6 bases). Trimming removed 1 base from V and 2 bases from J, with 14 bases in between. Germline CDR1 SQVTM, CDR2 ANQGSEA. The CDR3 spans 15 residues. DNA of the CDR3: TGCAGCGTTGAAGGGGTAGGGGGTGGAAACACTGAAGCTTTCTTT. It codes for CSVEGVGGGNTEAFF.

V gene TRBV15 combines with J gene TRBJ2-1; possible D gene TRBD2, 6 bases. Germline V CDR1 and CDR2: LNHNV, YYDKDF (reference sequence). V gave up 0 bases and J gave up 12 bases, with 12 bases separating them. This CDR3 spans 13 amino acids. The CDR3 coding sequence is TGTGCCACCAGCAGAGATTTGCGGGATGGGCAGTTCTTC. Protein product: CATSRDLRDGQFF.

This sequence joins TRBV29-1 and TRBJ1-2; TRBD1 might be the D (6 bases). The CDR3 loop spans 12 amino acids. In germline, CDR1 is SQVTM, CDR2 ANQGSEA. Trimming left V 6 bases short and J 5 bases short, with 13 bases between. CDR3 sequence: CSVVDSSYGYTF. The CDR3 region has the DNA TGCAGCGTCGTGGACAGTTCTTATGGCTACACCTTC.

The genes are TRBV28 and TRBJ1-5; D is unclear. Germline CDR1 reads MDHEN; CDR2 reads SYDVKM. Between the trimmed V and J ends, which lost 1 base and 5 bases, there was a span of 12 bases. The CDR3 sequence is 15 residues long. The DNA for the CDR3 is TGTGCCAGCAGTTTATTGGGCAGGATCTATCAGCCCCAGCATTTT. Its protein product is CASSLLGRIYQPQHF. The complete variable domain, with remaining parts taken from reference TRBV28 and TRBJ1-5, reads DVKVTQSSRYLVKRTGEKVFLECVQDMDHENMFWYRQDPGLGLRLIYFSYDVKMKEKGDIPEGYSVSREKKERFSLILESASTNQTSMYLCASSLLGRIYQPQHFGDGTRLSIL.

The rearrangement links TRBV6-6 to TRBJ2-7, with D tentatively TRBD1 (6 bases). V lost 3 bases and J lost 1, with 16 bases in between. Germline-derived CDR1 and CDR2 are MNHNY and SVGAGI (reference sequence). This CDR3 is 16 amino acids long. The DNA for the CDR3 is TGTGCCAGCAGTTATCCCGGGACACCGGCTTCCTACGAGCAGTACTTC. Its translation is CASSYPGTPASYEQYF.

The genes are TRBV5-1 and TRBJ2-1; the match to TRBD2 covers 7 bases. The germline CDR1 and CDR2 sequences are SGHRS and YFSETQ. This CDR3 region has 14 residues. J gave up 10 bases and V 2 bases, and 9 bases lay outside the gene matches. This CDR3 is CASSFSRGEDEQFF. In DNA form, the CDR3 reads TGCGCCAGCAGCTTTTCTCGGGGGGAGGACGAGCAGTTCTTC.

The chain couples TRBV30 to TRBJ1-2; D not certain. The length of the CDR3 is 12 residues. Germline CDR1 and CDR2: GTSNPN and SVGIG (reference sequence). V gave up 2 bases and J gave up 5 bases, with 9 bases separating them. CDR3 DNA: TGTGCCTGGAGTTCATCGGGGTATGGCTACACCTTC. It translates to CAWSSSGYGYTF.

This rearrangement joins TRBV28 to TRBJ2-7, with D possibly being TRBD1 (6 bases). CDR1 and CDR2 (germline): MDHEN, SYDVKM. CDR3 length: 14 residues. The V and J ends lost 5 bases and 2 bases respectively, with 13 bases between them. This CDR3 reads CASSPLTGTYEQYF. In DNA form, the CDR3 reads TGTGCCAGCAGTCCTCTGACAGGAACCTACGAGCAGTACTTC.

The chain employs TRBV7-9 and TRBJ2-3, with 16 bases aligning to TRBD2. Looked up from germline, CDR1 is SEHNR and CDR2 is FQNEAQ (reference sequence). The CDR3 has 16 residues. Trimming cost V 5 bases and J 4 bases; bases outside gene matches: 3. CDR3 region: CASSIGTSGRADTQYF. The CDR3 DNA follows: TGTGCCAGCAGCATTGGGACTAGCGGGAGGGCAGATACGCAGTATTTT.

The chain recombines TRBV5-4 with TRBJ2-5, with a weak D call TRBD1 (6 bases). The CDR3 spans 14 residues. The germline V and J ends were trimmed by 4 bases and 1 base, with 11 bases remaining between them. Looked up from germline, CDR1 is SGHNT and CDR2 is YYREEE (reference sequence). CDR3 nucleotide sequence: TGTGCCAGCAGCAGCCCGGACAGCCAAGAGACCCAGTACTTC. It codes for CASSSPDSQETQYF.

CDR3: CASSLQRLAGDYEQFF. The CDR3 region has the DNA TGTGCCAGCAGCTTACAAAGACTAGCGGGAGATTATGAGCAGTTCTTC. The V gene is TRBV7-3, the J gene TRBJ2-1; TRBD2 matches 12 bases. Germline CDR1 is SGHTA and CDR2 is FQGTGA. V lost 2 bases, J lost 8 bases, and 7 bases stayed unmatched. The CDR3 totals 16 residues. The full variable domain, rest sourced from reference TRBV7-3 and TRBJ2-1, is GAGVSQTPSNKVTEKGKYVELRCDPISGHTALYWYRQSLGQGPEFLIYFQGTGAADDSGLPNDRFFAVRPEGSVSTLKIQRTERGDSAVYLCASSLQRLAGDYEQFFGPGTRLTVL.

The genes are TRBV11-2 and TRBJ1-2; D may be TRBD1 (5 bases). This CDR3 is built from 13 residues. Germline V gene sequence: CDR1 SGHAT, CDR2 FQNNGV. Trimming took off 7 bases at V and 2 bases at J, with 11 bases between the two ends. The CDR3 region has the DNA TGTGCCAGCACCATTTCAGGGAACTATGGCTACACCTTC. Protein product: CASTISGNYGYTF.

The chain has TRBV4-3 and TRBJ1-3; tentatively, D is TRBD1 (5 bases). This CDR3 region has 17 residues. Trimming cost V 0 bases and J 0 bases, with 12 bases left between them. Looked up from germline, CDR1 is LGHNA and CDR2 is YSLEER. The CDR3 DNA reads TGCGCCAGCAGCCAAGATCTCGGGAGGGGCTCTGGAAACACCATATATTTT. Residues: CASSQDLGRGSGNTIYF.

This clone was seen just once. The rearrangement links TRBV6-6 to TRBJ1-1; TRBD1 might be the D (5 bases). Trimming left V 6 bases short and J 1 base short, with 18 bases between. The CDR3 is made up of 16 amino acids. CDR1 is MNHNY, CDR2 SVGAGI, per germline (reference sequence). The CDR3 coding sequence is TGTGCCAGCAGCCGCGGAGGCGGGACGGGGAACACTGAAGCTTTCTTT. This codes for CASSRGGGTGNTEAFF.

The CDR3 nucleotides read TGTGCCAGCAGTTACGACGTTAGCGGCTACACCTTC. This translates into CASSYDVSGYTF. The gene calls are TRBV6-6 and TRBJ1-2, with unresolved D. The CDR3 covers 12 residues. Germline V gives CDR1 MNHNY, CDR2 SVGAGI (reference sequence). V lost 2 bases and J lost 8, with 9 bases in between.

The V gene is TRBV5-4, the J gene TRBJ2-7; TRBD2 matches 8 bases. Losses at the gene ends were 4 bases for V and 3 bases for J; bases not matched to a gene: 6. CDR3 size: 14 residues. Germline CDR1 SGHNT, CDR2 YYREEE (reference sequence). CDR3 residues: CASSPGLAGYEQYF. In nucleotides, the CDR3 is TGTGCCAGCAGCCCCGGACTAGCTGGCTACGAGCAGTACTTC.

This clone was seen at least ten times. The chain links TRBV7-9 to TRBJ1-2; 9 bases are shared with TRBD1. The CDR3 sequence is 17 residues long. V gave up 6 bases and J gave up 1 base; unmatched junction bases: 12. Germline CDR1 is SEHNR and CDR2 is FQNEAQ (reference sequence). CDR3 nucleotides: TGTGCCAGCAGAAGATTAAGGGGACAGGGCCTTAACTATGGCTACACCTTC. It is translated as CASRRLRGQGLNYGYTF.

The chain links TRBV5-6 to TRBJ2-7; 9 nucleotides match TRBD1. Per germline, CDR1 SGHDT and CDR2 YYEEEE. This CDR3 has 13 amino acids. With 4 bases clipped from V and 7 bases from J, the junction kept 6 bases outside the gene matches. The CDR3 nucleotides read TGTGCCAGCAGCACAGGGGGCACGGGGGAGCAGTACTTC. Protein sequence: CASSTGGTGEQYF.

The V gene is TRBV18, the J gene TRBJ2-7; 12 bases fit TRBD1. Trimming cost V 0 bases and J 3 bases; bases outside gene matches: 27. The CDR3 runs 24 residues. Germline V lookup: CDR1 KGHSH, CDR2 LQKENI. The CDR3 loop is CASSPPRDRGRIVALAGAVYEQYF. Here the CDR3 DNA reads TGTGCCAGCTCACCACCCCGGGACAGGGGGCGCATTGTAGCCTTAGCGGGAGCAGTCTACGAGCAGTACTTC.

As to this clone: This likely comes from a read error, as the CDR3 has no conserved phenylalanine or tryptophan at its end. V and J are TRBV30 and TRBJ2-6, with D possibly being TRBD1 (6 bases). The length of the CDR3 is 17 residues. The V gene's germline CDR1 is GTSNPN and CDR2 SVGIG (reference sequence). The germline V and J ends were trimmed by 0 bases and 0 bases, with 12 bases remaining between them. Here the CDR3 reads CAWSVGGAYSGANVLTL. The CDR3 nucleotides are TGTGCCTGGAGTGTTGGGGGCGCGTACTCTGGGGCCAACGTCCTGACTTTA.